The clone carrying this T cell receptor beta chain was observed at least ten times. This record comes from a study of CD8+CD57+ T cells in acquired aplastic anemia. Genomic DNA served as template for TCR beta VDJ and CDR3 profiling. TCRdb passed the reads through MiXCR, listing each CDR3 protein once. The repertoire holds 150,000 to 200,000 distinct CDR3 sequences, with under 50% as singletons. The ends were cut back, 6 bases at V and 10 bases at J, with 19 bases in the middle. Looked up from germline, CDR1 is DFQATT and CDR2 is SNEGSKA (reference sequence). The CDR3 totals 13 residues. Patients chosen for sequencing had CD8+CD57+ cells that had expanded, as shown by flow cytometry.

The receptor's source is a human donor with aplastic anemia. The chain carries TRBV20-1 and TRBJ2-1; possibly TRBD2 for D (6 bases). The specimen was sorted CD4+, CD8+, or CD8+CD57+ T cells (not recorded which) from PBMCs. The CDR3: CSALGGGSLEQFF. The CDR3 DNA is TGCAGTGCGCTGGGAGGAGGTAGCCTGGAGCAGTTCTTC.